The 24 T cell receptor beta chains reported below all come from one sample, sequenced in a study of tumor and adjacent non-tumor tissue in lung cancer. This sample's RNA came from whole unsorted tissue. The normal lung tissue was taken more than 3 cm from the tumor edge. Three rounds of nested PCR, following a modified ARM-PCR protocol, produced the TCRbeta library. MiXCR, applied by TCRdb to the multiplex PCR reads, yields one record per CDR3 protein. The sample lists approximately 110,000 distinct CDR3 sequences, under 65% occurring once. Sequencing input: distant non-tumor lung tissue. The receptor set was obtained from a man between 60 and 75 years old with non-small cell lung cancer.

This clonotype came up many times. CDR3: CASSPRGGAKNIQYF. In nucleotides, the CDR3 is TGTGCCAGCAGTCCCCGGGGGGGGGCCAAAAACATTCAGTACTTC. The chain carries TRBV12-3 or TRBV12-4 and TRBJ2-4, with 8 nucleotides matching TRBD2. V was clipped by 5 bases and J by 1 base; unmatched bases: 4. This CDR3 comprises 15 residues.

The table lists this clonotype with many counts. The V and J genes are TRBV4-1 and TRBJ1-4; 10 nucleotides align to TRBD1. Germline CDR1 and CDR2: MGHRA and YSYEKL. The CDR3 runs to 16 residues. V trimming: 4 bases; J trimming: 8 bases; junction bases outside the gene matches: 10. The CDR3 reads CASSRLGQGYGEKLFF. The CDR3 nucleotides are TGCGCCAGCAGCCGCCTGGGACAGGGGTACGGCGAAAAACTGTTTTTT.

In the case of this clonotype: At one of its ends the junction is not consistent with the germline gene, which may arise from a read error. The CDR3 DNA sequence: TGTGCCAGCAGCGGGATTTGGTGCGAGCGGTACTTC. Amino acids: CASSGIWCERYF. The rearrangement joins TRBV11-2 to TRBJ2-7; D is unclear. The CDR3 covers 12 residues. From germline, CDR1 is SGHAT and CDR2 FQNNGV.

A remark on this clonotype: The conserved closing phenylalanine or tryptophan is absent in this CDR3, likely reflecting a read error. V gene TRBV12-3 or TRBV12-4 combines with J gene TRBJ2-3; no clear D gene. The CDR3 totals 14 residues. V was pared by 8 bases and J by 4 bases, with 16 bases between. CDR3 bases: TGTGCCAGCGGCCCTATGATTAGAGCAGATACGCAGTATTAT. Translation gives CASGPMIRADTQYY.

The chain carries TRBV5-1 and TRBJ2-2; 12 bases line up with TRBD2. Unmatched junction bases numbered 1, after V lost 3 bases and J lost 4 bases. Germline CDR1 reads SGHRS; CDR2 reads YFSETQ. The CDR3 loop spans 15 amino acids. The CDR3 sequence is CASSSTSGGTGELFF. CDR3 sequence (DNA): TGCGCCAGCAGCTCGACTAGCGGGGGCACCGGGGAGCTGTTTTTT.

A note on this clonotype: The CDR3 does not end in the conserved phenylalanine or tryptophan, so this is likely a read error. The CDR3 is CASSLEAGANTGELFI. CDR3 coding DNA: TGTGCCAGCAGTTTGGAAGCAGGGGCGAACACCGGGGAGCTGTTTATT. The J gene is TRBJ2-2, the V gene TRBV5-4; perhaps TRBD1 as D (6 bases). The CDR3 extends over 16 amino acids. CDR1 and CDR2 (germline): SGHNT, YYREEE (reference sequence).

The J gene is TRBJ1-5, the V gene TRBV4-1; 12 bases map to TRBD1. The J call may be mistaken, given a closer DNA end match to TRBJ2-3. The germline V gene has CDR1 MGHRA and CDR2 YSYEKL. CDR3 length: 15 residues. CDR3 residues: CASSSRDRGQQPQYF. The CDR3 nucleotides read TGCGCCAGCAGCTCCCGGGACAGGGGGCAACAGCCCCAGTATTTT.

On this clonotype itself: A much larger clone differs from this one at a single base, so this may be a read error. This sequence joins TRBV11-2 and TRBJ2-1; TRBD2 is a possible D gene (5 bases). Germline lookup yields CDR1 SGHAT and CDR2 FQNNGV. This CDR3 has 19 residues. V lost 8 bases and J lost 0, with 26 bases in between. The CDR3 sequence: CASDLVGISGEGSYNEQFF. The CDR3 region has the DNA TGTGCCAGCGACTTGGTAGGTATATCCGGAGAGGGCTCCTACAATGAGCAGTTCTTC.

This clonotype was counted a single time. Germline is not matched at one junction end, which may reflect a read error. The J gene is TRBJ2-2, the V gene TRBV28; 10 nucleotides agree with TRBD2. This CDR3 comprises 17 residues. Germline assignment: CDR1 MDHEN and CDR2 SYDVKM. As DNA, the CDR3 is TGTGCCAGCAGCCCAAGGTTTAGCGGGAGGAACGCCGGGGAGCTGTTTTTT. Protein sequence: CASSPRFSGRNAGELFF.

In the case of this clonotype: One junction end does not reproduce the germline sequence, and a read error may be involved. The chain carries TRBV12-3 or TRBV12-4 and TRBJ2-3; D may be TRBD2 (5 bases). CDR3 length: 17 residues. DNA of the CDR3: TGTGCCAGCAGTAACCCTAGCAGCGCTCCTAGCACAGATACACAGTATTTT. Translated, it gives CASSNPSSAPSTDTQYF.

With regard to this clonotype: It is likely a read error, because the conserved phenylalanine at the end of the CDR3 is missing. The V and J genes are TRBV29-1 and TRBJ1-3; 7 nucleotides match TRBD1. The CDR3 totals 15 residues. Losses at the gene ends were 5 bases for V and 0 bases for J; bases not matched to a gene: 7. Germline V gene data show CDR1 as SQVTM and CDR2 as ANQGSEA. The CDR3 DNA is TGCAGCGTTTGGGCGGGACAGCACTCTGGAAACACCATATATTTA. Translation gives CSVWAGQHSGNTIYL.

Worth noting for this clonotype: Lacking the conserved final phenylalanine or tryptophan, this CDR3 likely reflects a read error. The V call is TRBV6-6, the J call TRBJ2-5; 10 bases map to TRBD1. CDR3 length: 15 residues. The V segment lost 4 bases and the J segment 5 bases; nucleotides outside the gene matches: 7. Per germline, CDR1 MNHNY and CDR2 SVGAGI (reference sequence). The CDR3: CASSLGGQGHETQYL. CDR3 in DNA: TGTGCCAGCAGTTTAGGGGGACAGGGGCATGAGACCCAGTACCTC.

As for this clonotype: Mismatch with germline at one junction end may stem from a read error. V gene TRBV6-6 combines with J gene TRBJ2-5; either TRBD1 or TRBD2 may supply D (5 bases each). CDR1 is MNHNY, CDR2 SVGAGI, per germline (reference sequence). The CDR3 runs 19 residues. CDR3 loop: CVSSFGQMSGPGIPETQYF. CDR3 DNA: TGTGTCAGCAGTTTTGGTCAAATGTCGGGACCAGGAATCCCAGAGACCCAGTACTTC.

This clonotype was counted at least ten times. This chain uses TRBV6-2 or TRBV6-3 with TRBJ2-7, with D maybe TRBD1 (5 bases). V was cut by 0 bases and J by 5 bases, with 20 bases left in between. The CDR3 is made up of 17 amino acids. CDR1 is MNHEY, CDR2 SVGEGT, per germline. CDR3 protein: CASSYSKDNPRFHEQYF. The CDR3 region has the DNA TGTGCCAGCAGTTACTCAAAGGACAACCCGCGATTCCACGAGCAGTACTTC.

The CDR3 loop is CASSPTLGGPGEQFF. In DNA, the CDR3 is TGTGCCAGCAGTCCTACCTTGGGGGGGCCTGGAGAGCAGTTCTTC. This sequence joins TRBV28 and TRBJ2-1, with D possibly TRBD2 on 7 matching bases. Germline assignment: CDR1 MDHEN and CDR2 SYDVKM. Deletions cut 5 bases from V and 10 bases from J, with 21 bases between. This CDR3 has 15 amino acids.

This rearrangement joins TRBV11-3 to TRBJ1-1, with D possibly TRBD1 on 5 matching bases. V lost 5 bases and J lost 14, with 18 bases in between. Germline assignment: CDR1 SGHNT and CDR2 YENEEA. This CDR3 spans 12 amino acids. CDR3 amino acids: CASSKTQGRAFF. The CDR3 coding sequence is TGTGCCAGCAGCAAAACGCAGGGAAGAGCCTTCTTT.

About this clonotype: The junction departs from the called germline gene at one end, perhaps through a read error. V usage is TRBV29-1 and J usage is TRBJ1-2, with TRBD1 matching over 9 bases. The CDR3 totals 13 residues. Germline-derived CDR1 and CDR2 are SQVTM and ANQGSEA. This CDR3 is CSVRTGDVSGHTF. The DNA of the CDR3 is TGCAGTGTGCGGACAGGGGACGTCTCTGGCCACACCTTC.

CDR3: CASRLNRDRNIQYF. The DNA of the CDR3 is TGCGCCAGCAGACTAAACAGGGATCGAAACATTCAGTACTTC. The chain has TRBV4-1 and TRBJ2-4, with D tentatively TRBD1 (6 bases). Germline loops: CDR1 MGHRA, CDR2 YSYEKL. This CDR3 has 14 residues. V was pared by 6 bases and J by 6 bases, with 15 bases between.

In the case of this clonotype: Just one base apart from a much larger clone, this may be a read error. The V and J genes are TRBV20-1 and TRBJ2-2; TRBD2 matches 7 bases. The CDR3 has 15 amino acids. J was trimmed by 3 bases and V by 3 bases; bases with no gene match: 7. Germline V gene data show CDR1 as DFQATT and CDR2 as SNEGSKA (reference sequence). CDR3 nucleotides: TGCAGTGCTAGGGGGCGGGAGTGTCACACCGGGGAGCTGTTTTTT. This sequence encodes CSARGRECHTGELFF.

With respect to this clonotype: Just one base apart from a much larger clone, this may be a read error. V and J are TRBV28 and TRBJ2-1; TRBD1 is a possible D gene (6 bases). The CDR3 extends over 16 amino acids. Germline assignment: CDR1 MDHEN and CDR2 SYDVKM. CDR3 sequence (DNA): TGTGCCAGCAATCTCGACCGGGACAATAACTACAATAAGCAGTTCTTC. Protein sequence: CASNLDRDNNYNKQFF.

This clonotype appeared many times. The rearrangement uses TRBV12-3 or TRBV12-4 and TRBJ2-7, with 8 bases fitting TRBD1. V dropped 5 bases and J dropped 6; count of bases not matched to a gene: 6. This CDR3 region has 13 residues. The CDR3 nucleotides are TGTGCCAGCAGTATTACAGGGGGTCGCGAGCAGTACTTC. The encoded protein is CASSITGGREQYF.

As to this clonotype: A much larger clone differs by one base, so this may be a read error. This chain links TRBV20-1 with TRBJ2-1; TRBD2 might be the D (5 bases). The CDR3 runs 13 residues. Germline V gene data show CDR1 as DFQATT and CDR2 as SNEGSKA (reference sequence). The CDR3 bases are TGCAGTGCTGGAGGAGAAGGGCCCCATGAGCAGCTCTTC. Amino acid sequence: CSAGGEGPHEQLF.

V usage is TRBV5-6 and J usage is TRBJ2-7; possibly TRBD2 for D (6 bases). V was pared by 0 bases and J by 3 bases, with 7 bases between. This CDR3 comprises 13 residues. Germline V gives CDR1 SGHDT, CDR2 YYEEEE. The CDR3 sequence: CASSLGGDYEQYF. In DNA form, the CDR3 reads TGTGCCAGCAGCTTGGGGGGGGACTACGAGCAGTACTTC.

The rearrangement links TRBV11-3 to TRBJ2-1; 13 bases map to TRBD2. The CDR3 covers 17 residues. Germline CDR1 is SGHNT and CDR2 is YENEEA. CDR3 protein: CAGSTTSGRGYGNEQFF. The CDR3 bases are TGTGCTGGCAGCACCACTAGCGGGAGGGGCTACGGGAATGAGCAGTTCTTC.